This T cell receptor beta chain was found in a study of blood T cell repertoires in COVID-19. In the original analysis: Researchers report that nucleated cell counts were estimated from reference gene primer amplification. Generated by immunoSEQ multiplex PCR, the TCRdb table keeps only in-frame clones and is missing some. Clone size and the V and J calls come from that table; the DNA yielded D and trimming. The sample yields approximately 180,000 clones, nearly 90% seen once. Trimming took off 4 bases at V and 4 bases at J, with 20 bases between the two ends. Germline CDR1 reads LGHDT; CDR2 reads YNNKEL (reference sequence). CDR3 length: 16 residues. Only a few counts were recorded for this clone.

The TCR was taken from a man between 60 and 75 years old with active or convalescent COVID-19. This chain joins TRBV3-1 (or the pseudogene TRBV3-2) and TRBJ2-7; D is ambiguous. The sequencing sample was made of peripheral blood. The CDR3 sequence is CASSLTGALSFYEQYF. As DNA, the CDR3 is TGTGCCAGCAGCCTCACCGGTGCTCTTTCCTTTTACGAGCAGTACTTC.